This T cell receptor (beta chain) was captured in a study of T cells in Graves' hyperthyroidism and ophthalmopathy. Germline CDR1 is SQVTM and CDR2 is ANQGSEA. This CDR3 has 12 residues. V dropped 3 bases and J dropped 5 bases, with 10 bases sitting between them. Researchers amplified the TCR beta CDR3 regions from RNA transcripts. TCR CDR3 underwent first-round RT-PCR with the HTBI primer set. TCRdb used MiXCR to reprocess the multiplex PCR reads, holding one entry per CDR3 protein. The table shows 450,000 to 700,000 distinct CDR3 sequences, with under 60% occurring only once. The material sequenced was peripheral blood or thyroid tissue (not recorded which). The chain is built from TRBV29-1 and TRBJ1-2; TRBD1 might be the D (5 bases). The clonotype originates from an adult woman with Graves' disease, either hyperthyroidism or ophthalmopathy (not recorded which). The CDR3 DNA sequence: TGCAGCGTTGACAGGGTTTTGTATGGCTACACCTTC. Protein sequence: CSVDRVLYGYTF.